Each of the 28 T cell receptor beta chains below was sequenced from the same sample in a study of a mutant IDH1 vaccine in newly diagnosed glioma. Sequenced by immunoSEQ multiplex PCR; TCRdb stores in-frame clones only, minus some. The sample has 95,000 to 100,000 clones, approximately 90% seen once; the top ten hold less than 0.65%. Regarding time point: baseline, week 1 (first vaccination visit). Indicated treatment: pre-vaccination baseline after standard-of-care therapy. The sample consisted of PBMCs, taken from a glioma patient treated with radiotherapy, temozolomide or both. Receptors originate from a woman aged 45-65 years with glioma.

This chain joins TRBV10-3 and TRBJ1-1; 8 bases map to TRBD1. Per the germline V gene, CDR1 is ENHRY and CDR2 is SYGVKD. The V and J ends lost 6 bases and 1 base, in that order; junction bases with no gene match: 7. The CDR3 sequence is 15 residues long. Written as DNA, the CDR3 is TGTGCCATCAGACCTCCGGGACAGGCGAACACTGAAGCTTTCTTT. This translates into CAIRPPGQANTEAFF.

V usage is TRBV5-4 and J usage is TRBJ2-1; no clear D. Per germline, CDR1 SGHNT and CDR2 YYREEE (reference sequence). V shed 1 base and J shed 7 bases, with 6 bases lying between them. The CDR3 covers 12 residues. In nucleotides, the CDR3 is TGTGCCAGCAGCTTGACCAAGAATGAGCAGTTCTTC. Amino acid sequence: CASSLTKNEQFF.

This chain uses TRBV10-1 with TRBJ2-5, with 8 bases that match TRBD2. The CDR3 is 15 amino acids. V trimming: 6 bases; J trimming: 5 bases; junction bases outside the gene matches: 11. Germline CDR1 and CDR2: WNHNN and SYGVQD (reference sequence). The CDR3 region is CASSQGAGAGETQYF. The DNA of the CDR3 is TGCGCCAGCAGCCAGGGAGCGGGAGCGGGTGAGACCCAGTACTTC.

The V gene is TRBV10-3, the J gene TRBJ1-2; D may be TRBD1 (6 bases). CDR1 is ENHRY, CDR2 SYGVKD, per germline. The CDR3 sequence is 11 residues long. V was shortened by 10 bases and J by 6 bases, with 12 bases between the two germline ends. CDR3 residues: CATPGEDGYTF. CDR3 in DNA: TGTGCCACCCCAGGGGAAGATGGCTACACCTTC.

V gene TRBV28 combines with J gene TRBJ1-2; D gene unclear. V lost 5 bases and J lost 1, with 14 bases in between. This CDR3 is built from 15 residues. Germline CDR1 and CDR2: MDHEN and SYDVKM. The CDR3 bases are TGTGCCAGCAGTGTCTCAGGCGGATTTAACTATGGCTACACCTTC. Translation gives CASSVSGGFNYGYTF.

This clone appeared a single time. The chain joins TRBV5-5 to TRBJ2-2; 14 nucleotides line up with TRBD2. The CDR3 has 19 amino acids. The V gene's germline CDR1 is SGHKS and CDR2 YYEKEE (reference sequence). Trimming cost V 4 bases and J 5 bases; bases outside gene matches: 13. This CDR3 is CASSSQFSGLAGGTGELFF. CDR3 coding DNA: TGTGCCAGCAGCAGTCAATTCTCCGGACTAGCGGGAGGAACCGGGGAGCTGTTTTTT.

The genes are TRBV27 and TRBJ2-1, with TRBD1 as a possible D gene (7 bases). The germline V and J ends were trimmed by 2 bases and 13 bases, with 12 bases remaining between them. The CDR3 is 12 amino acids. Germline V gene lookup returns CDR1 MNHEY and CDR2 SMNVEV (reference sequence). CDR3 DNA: TGTGCCAGCAGTTTAGGGGGGACAGAACAGTTCTTC. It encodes CASSLGGTEQFF.

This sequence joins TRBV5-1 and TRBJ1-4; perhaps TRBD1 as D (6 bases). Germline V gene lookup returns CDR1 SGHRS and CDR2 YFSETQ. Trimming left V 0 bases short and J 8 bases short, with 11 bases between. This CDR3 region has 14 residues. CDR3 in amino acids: CASSLEGVREKLFF. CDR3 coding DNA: TGCGCCAGCAGCTTGGAGGGGGTACGGGAAAAACTGTTTTTT.

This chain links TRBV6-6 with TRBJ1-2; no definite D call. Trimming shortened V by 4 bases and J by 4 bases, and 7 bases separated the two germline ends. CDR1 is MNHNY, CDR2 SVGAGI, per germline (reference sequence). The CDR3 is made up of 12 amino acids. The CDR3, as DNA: TGTGCCAGCAGTTCTCCAGGCTATGGCTACACCTTC. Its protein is CASSSPGYGYTF.

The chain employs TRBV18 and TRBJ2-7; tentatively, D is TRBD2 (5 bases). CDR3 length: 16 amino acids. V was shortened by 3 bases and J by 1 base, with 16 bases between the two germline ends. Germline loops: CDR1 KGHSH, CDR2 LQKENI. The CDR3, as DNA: TGTGCCAGCTCACCGGAGGCACCCGGAGCATCCTACGAGCAGTACTTC. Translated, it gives CASSPEAPGASYEQYF.

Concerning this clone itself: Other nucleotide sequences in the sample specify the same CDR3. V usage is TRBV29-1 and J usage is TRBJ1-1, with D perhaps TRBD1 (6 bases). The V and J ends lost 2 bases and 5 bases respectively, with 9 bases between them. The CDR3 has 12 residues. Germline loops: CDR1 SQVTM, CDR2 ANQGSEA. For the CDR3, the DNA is TGCAGCGTTGAAAGGGGGGGAACTGAAGCTTTCTTT. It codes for CSVERGGTEAFF.

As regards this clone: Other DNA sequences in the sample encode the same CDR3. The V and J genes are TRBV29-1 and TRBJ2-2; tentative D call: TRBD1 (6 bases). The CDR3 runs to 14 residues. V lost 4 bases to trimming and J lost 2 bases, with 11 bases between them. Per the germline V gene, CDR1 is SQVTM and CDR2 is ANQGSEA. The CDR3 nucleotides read TGCAGCGTTGCAAGGGACACAAACACCGGGGAGCTGTTTTTT. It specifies CSVARDTNTGELFF.

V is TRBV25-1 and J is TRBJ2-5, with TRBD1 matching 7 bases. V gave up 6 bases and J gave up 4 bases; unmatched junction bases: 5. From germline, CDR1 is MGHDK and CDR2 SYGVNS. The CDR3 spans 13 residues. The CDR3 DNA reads TGTGCCAGCAGCAAACAGGGGCGAGAGACCCAGTACTTC. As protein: CASSKQGRETQYF. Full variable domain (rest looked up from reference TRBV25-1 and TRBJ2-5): EADIYQTPRYLVIGTGKKITLECSQTMGHDKMYWYQQDPGMELHLIHYSYGVNSTEKGDLSSESTVSRIRTEHFPLTLESARPSHTSQYLCASSKQGRETQYFGPGTRLLVL.

As DNA, the CDR3 is TGTGCCAGCAGCCAGTTCCGGGACGGGAACACTGAAGCTTTCTTT. Amino acid sequence: CASSQFRDGNTEAFF. The chain employs TRBV5-6 and TRBJ1-1, with D maybe TRBD1 (5 bases). This CDR3 contains 15 residues. The V and J ends lost 4 bases and 1 base respectively, with 14 bases between them. Germline lookup yields CDR1 SGHDT and CDR2 YYEEEE. Together with reference TRBV5-6 and TRBJ1-1, the CDR3 gives the full variable domain: DAGVTQSPTHLIKTRGQQVTLRCSPKSGHDTVSWYQQALGQGPQFIFQYYEEEERQRGNFPDRFSGHQFPNYSSELNVNALLLGDSALYLCASSQFRDGNTEAFFGQGTRLTVV.

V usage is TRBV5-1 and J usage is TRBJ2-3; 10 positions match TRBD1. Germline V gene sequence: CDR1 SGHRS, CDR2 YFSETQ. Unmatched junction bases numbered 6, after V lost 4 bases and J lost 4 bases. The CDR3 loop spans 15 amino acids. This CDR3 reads CASSRGQGVADTQYF. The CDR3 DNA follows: TGCGCCAGCAGCCGAGGACAGGGGGTAGCAGATACGCAGTATTTT. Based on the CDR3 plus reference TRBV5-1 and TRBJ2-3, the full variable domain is KAGVTQTPRYLIKTRGQQVTLSCSPISGHRSVSWYQQTPGQGLQFLFEYFSETQRNKGNFPGRFSGRQFSNSRSEMNVSTLELGDSALYLCASSRGQGVADTQYFGPGTRLTVL.

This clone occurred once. The CDR3 protein is CASGDLLAGGEDTQYF. Written as DNA, the CDR3 is TGTGCCAGCGGGGATTTATTAGCGGGAGGCGAAGATACGCAGTATTTT. J is TRBJ2-3 and V is TRBV9; 10 nucleotides line up with TRBD2. The CDR3 sequence is 16 residues long. Germline CDR1 and CDR2: SGDLS and YYNGEE. The junction had 13 bases not matched to a gene; V was cut back by 7 bases and J by 5 bases.

The CDR3, as DNA: TGTGCCAGCAGTGAATTTAGAAGCGGGAGGGTAAATGAGCAGTTCTTC. Its protein is CASSEFRSGRVNEQFF. The chain employs TRBV6-1 and TRBJ2-1; 10 bases agree with TRBD2. The CDR3 has 16 residues. V was clipped by 2 bases and J by 7 bases; unmatched bases: 8. The germline V gene has CDR1 MNHNS and CDR2 SASEGT.

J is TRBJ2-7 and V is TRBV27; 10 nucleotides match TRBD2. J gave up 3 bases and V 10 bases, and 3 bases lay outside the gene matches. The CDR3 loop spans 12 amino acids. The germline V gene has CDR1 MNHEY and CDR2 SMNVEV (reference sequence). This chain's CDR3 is CATGTSDYEQYF. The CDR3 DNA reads TGTGCCACCGGGACTAGCGACTACGAGCAGTACTTC.

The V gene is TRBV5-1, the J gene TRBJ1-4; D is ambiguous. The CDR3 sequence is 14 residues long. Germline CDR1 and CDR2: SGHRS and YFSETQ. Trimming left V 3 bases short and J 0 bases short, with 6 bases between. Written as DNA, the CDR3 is TGCGCCAGCAGCTCTGCAACAACTAATGAAAAACTGTTTTTT. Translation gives CASSSATTNEKLFF.

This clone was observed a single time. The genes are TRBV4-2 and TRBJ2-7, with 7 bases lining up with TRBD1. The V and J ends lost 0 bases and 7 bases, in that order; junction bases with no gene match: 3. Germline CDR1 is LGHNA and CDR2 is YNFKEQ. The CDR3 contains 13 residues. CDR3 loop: CASSQDQDREQYF. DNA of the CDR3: TGTGCCAGCAGCCAAGACCAGGACAGGGAGCAGTACTTC.

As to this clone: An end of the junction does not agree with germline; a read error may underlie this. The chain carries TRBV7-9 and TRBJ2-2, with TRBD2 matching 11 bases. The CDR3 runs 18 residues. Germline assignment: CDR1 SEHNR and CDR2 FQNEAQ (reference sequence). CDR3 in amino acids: CASSWPDVAGGRPGGLFF. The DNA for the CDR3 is TGTGCCAGCAGCTGGCCCGATGTAGCGGGAGGGAGGCCCGGGGGGCTGTTTTTT.

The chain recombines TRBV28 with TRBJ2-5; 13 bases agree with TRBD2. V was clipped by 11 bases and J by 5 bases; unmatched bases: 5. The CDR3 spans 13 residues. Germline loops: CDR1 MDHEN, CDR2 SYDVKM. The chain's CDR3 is CAGGLAGLETQYF. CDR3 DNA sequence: TGTGCCGGGGGACTAGCGGGATTGGAGACCCAGTACTTC.

The CDR3: CASSWEGSYEQYF. The CDR3 DNA is TGTGCCAGCAGCTGGGAGGGGTCCTACGAGCAGTACTTC. The chain is built from TRBV5-4 and TRBJ2-7; 7 positions agree with TRBD2. Germline V gene lookup returns CDR1 SGHNT and CDR2 YYREEE (reference sequence). The junction had 1 base not matched to a gene; V was cut back by 3 bases and J by 1 base. This CDR3 contains 13 residues.

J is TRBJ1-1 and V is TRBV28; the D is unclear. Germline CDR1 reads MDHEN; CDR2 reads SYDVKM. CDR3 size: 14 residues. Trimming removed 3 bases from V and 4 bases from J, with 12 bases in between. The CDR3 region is CASSFWEASTEAFF. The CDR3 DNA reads TGTGCCAGCAGTTTTTGGGAGGCGAGCACTGAAGCTTTCTTT.

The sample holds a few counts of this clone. CDR3 residues: CASSMGLAFQTGELFF. CDR3 sequence (DNA): TGTGCCAGCAGCATGGGACTAGCTTTCCAGACCGGGGAGCTGTTTTTT. The chain links TRBV7-2 to TRBJ2-2, with TRBD2 matching over 9 bases. The CDR3 contains 16 residues. After removal of 5 bases from V and 5 bases from J, the junction contained 9 bases not matched to a gene. The V gene's germline CDR1 is SGHTA and CDR2 FQGNSA.

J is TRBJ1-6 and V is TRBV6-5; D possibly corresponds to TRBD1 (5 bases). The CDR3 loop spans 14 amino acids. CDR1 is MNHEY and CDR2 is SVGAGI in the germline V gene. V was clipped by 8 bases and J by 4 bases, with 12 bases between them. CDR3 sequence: CASAQTEYNSPLHF. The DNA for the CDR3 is TGTGCCAGCGCACAGACAGAGTATAATTCACCCCTCCACTTT.

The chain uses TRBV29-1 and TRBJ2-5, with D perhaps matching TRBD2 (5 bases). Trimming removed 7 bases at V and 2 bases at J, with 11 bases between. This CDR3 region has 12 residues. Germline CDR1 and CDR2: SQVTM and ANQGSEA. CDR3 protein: CSGVEGQETQYF. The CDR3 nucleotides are TGCAGCGGGGTTGAGGGACAAGAGACCCAGTACTTC.

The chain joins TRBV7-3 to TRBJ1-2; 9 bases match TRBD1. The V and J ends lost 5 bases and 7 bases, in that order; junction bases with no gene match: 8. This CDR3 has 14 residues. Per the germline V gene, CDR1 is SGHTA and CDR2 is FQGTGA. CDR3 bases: TGTGCCAGCAGCCATGCGGACAGGGGAGGTGGCTACACCTTC. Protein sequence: CASSHADRGGGYTF.